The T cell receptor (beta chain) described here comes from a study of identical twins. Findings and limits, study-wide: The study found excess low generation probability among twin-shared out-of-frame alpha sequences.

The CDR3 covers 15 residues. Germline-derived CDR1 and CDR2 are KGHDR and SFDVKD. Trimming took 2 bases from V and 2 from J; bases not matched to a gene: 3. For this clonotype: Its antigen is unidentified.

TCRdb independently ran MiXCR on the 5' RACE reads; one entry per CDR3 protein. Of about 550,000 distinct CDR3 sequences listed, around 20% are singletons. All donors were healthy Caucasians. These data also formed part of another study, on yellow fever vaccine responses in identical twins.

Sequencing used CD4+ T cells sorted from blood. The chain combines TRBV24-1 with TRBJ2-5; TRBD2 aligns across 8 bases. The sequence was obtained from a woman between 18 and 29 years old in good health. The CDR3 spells CATSDYASGQETQYF. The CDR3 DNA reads TGTGCCACCAGTGATTATGCTAGCGGGCAAGAGACCCAGTACTTC.